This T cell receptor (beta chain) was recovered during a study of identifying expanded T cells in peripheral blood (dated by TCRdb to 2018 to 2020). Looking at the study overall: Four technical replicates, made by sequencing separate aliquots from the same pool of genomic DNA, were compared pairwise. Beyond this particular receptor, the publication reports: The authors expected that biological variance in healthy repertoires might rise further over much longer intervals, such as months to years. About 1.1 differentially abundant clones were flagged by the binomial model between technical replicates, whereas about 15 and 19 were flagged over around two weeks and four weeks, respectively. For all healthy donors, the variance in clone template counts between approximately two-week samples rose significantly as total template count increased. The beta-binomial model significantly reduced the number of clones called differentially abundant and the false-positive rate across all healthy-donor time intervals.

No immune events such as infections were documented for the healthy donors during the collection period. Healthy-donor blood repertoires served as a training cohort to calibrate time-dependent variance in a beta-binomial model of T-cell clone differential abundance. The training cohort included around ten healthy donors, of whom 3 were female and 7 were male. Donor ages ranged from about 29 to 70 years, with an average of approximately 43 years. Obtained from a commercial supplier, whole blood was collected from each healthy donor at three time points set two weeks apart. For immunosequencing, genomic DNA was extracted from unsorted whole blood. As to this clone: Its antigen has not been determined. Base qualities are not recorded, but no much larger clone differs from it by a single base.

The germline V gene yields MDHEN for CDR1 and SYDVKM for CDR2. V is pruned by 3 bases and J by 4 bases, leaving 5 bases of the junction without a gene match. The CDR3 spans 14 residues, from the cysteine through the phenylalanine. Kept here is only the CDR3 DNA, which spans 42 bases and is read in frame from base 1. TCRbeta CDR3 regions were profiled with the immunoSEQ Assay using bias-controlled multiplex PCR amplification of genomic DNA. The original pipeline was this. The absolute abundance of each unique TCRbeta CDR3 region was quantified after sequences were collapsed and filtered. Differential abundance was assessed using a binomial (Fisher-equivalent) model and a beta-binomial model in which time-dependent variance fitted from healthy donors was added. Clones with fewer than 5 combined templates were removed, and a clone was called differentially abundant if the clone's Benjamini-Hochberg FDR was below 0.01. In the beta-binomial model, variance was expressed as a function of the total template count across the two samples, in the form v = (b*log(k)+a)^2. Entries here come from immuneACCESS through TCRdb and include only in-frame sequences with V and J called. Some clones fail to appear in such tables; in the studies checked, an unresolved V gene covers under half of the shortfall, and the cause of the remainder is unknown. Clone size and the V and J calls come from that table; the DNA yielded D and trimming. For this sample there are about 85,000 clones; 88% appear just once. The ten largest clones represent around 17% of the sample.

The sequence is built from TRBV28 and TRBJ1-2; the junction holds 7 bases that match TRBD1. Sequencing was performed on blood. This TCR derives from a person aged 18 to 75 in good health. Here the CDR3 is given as CASSFRGLSYGYTF. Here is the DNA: TGTGCCAGCAGTTTTAGGGGGCTAAGCTATGGCTACACCTTC.